The 20 T cell receptor beta chains below were found in one sample sequenced in a study of PD-L1 blockade in urothelial cancer. Using immunoSEQ multiplex PCR, the repertoire was profiled, and TCRdb retains in-frame clones only, with some absent. The sample includes some 20,000 clones, around nine tenths of them seen just once. Sequenced here: PBMCs, sampled around atezolizumab (anti-PD-L1) treatment. The receptors were gathered from a man in his fifties with urothelial cancer.

The CDR3 protein is CASSSTGEYTIYF. CDR3 DNA sequence: TGTGCCAGCAGCAGTACAGGGGAATACACCATATATTTT. The chain combines TRBV5-6 with TRBJ1-3, with TRBD1 identical over 7 bases. The CDR3 has 13 residues. V dropped 4 bases and J dropped 8; count of bases not matched to a gene: 6. Germline values: CDR1 SGHDT, CDR2 YYEEEE.

The chain joins TRBV7-3 to TRBJ1-1; D possibly corresponds to TRBD1 (6 bases). Trimming stripped 2 bases from V and 7 bases from J, with 29 bases between. Per the germline V gene, CDR1 is SGHTA and CDR2 is FQGTGA. The CDR3 has 19 amino acids. Here the CDR3 DNA reads TGTGCCAGCAGCTTAGGCCCTCTAAACTTTTGGTCAGGGGTTGATGAAGCTTTCTTT. Residues: CASSLGPLNFWSGVDEAFF.

The CDR3 loop is CASRYSPNQPQHF. For the CDR3, the DNA is TGTGCCAGCAGATACAGCCCAAATCAGCCCCAGCATTTT. This sequence joins TRBV6-1 and TRBJ1-5; D not certain. V was cut by 6 bases and J by 4 bases, with 10 bases left in between. Germline assignment: CDR1 MNHNS and CDR2 SASEGT. The CDR3 loop spans 13 amino acids.

The chain carries TRBV9 and TRBJ2-7, with TRBD2 matching over 8 bases. The CDR3 is made up of 14 amino acids. Per the germline V gene, CDR1 is SGDLS and CDR2 is YYNGEE. With V trimmed by 1 base and J by 7 bases, 7 bases remained unmatched. The CDR3, as DNA: TGTGCCAGCAGCGTAACGGGGGGGCCAGGAGAGCAGTACTTC. Translation gives CASSVTGGPGEQYF.

This sequence joins TRBV2 and TRBJ2-2; TRBD2 matches at 7 bases. J lost 0 bases, V lost 7 bases, and 11 bases had no gene match. The CDR3 loop spans 17 amino acids. From germline, CDR1 is SNHLY and CDR2 FYNNEI. CDR3 protein: CASTPASLAANTGELFF. Written as DNA, the CDR3 is TGTGCCAGCACCCCGGCCAGTCTAGCGGCGAACACCGGGGAGCTGTTTTTT.

The chain employs TRBV9 and TRBJ2-7, with 9 bases aligning to TRBD1. The germline V gene has CDR1 SGDLS and CDR2 YYNGEE. The CDR3 covers 14 residues. With 4 bases clipped from V and 3 bases from J, the junction kept 5 bases outside the gene matches. This CDR3 reads CASSSGTGNYEQYF. The CDR3 DNA is TGTGCCAGCAGCTCCGGGACAGGGAACTACGAGCAGTACTTC.

The gene calls are TRBV30 and TRBJ2-3, with D maybe TRBD2 (6 bases). In germline, CDR1 is GTSNPN, CDR2 SVGIG (reference sequence). Between the trimmed V and J ends, which lost 5 bases and 2 bases, there was a span of 14 bases. The CDR3 loop spans 14 amino acids. For the CDR3, the DNA is TGTGCCTGGGGAACCGGGACTTACACAGATACGCAGTATTTT. Translated, it gives CAWGTGTYTDTQYF.

The V and J genes are TRBV11-3 and TRBJ2-1; TRBD2 might be the D (6 bases). V lost 1 base and J 5 bases, leaving 12 bases between the germline ends. Germline V CDR1 and CDR2: SGHNT, YENEEA. The CDR3 totals 15 residues. As DNA, the CDR3 is TGTGCCAGCAGCTTAGGACTGGCGGGGAACAATGAGCAGTTCTTC. Translation gives CASSLGLAGNNEQFF.

The chain couples TRBV30 to TRBJ1-2; tentatively, D is TRBD1 (5 bases). Germline V gene lookup returns CDR1 GTSNPN and CDR2 SVGIG (reference sequence). This CDR3 is 15 amino acids long. V was shortened by 2 bases and J by 1 base, with 14 bases between the two germline ends. CDR3 DNA: TGTGCCTGGAGTCGTCGTGGGGCGATTAACTATGGCTACACCTTC. Its translation is CAWSRRGAINYGYTF.

This sequence joins TRBV9 and TRBJ1-6; TRBD1 matches 7 bases. J was trimmed by 8 bases and V by 0 bases; bases with no gene match: 5. CDR3 length: 15 amino acids. CDR1 and CDR2 from the germline V gene are SGDLS and YYNGEE. The CDR3: CASSVVGTVDSPLHF. CDR3 nucleotides: TGTGCCAGCAGCGTAGTAGGGACAGTCGATTCACCCCTCCACTTT. Looking up the rest from reference TRBV9 and TRBJ1-6 gives the full variable domain: DSGVTQTPKHLITATGQRVTLRCSPRSGDLSVYWYQQSLDQGLQFLIQYYNGEERAKGNILERFSAQQFPDLHSELNLSSLELGDSALYFCASSVVGTVDSPLHFGNGTRLTVT.

The rearrangement joins TRBV12-5 to TRBJ1-6, with 8 bases aligning to TRBD1. The germline V gene encodes CDR1 LGHNT and CDR2 FRNRAP. The CDR3 spans 15 residues. With 3 bases clipped from V and 9 bases from J, the junction kept 7 bases outside the gene matches. The CDR3 protein is CASGFPRQGSSPLHF. Written as DNA, the CDR3 is TGTGCTAGTGGTTTCCCACGACAGGGGAGTTCACCCCTCCACTTT.

V and J are TRBV5-1 and TRBJ2-3, with a tentative D call TRBD2 (5 bases). V was trimmed by 0 bases and J by 1 base, leaving 12 bases between them. The CDR3 extends over 16 amino acids. Germline assignment: CDR1 SGHRS and CDR2 YFSETQ. The DNA for the CDR3 is TGCGCCAGCAGCTTGGTGCTCGGGAAAGGCACAGATACGCAGTATTTT. The encoded protein is CASSLVLGKGTDTQYF. Drawing the rest from reference TRBV5-1 and TRBJ2-3, the complete variable domain is KAGVTQTPRYLIKTRGQQVTLSCSPISGHRSVSWYQQTPGQGLQFLFEYFSETQRNKGNFPGRFSGRQFSNSRSEMNVSTLELGDSALYLCASSLVLGKGTDTQYFGPGTRLTVL.

The chain is built from TRBV5-4 and TRBJ1-3, with 9 bases that match TRBD1. Germline V CDR1 and CDR2: SGHNT, YYREEE (reference sequence). The trim removed 1 base at V and 4 bases at J, leaving 3 bases unmatched. The CDR3 has 15 residues. The DNA for the CDR3 is TGTGCCAGCAGCTTGCTAGGGACAGGGGGAAACACCATATATTTT. This sequence encodes CASSLLGTGGNTIYF.

The CDR3 loop reads CAWSVGGTYEQYF. The CDR3 DNA sequence: TGTGCCTGGAGTGTGGGAGGAACCTACGAGCAGTACTTC. V and J are TRBV30 and TRBJ2-7, with D perhaps matching TRBD2 (6 bases). Germline V gene sequence: CDR1 GTSNPN, CDR2 SVGIG (reference sequence). The CDR3 is 13 amino acids. The V and J ends lost 0 bases and 2 bases respectively, with 8 bases between them.

The V and J genes are TRBV12-1 and TRBJ1-5; TRBD1 is the table's D call and was not checked against the DNA. TRBV12-1 is assigned pseudogene status. This CDR3 has 17 amino acids. Here the CDR3 reads CASSPDRGEYSNQPQHF. CDR3 in DNA: TGTGCCAGCAGCCCGGACAGGGGAGAATATAGCAATCAGCCCCAGCATTTT.

The chain is built from TRBV27 and TRBJ2-7, with 9 nucleotides matching TRBD1. The trim removed 2 bases at V and 6 bases at J, leaving 5 bases unmatched. The CDR3 extends over 14 amino acids. From germline, CDR1 is MNHEY and CDR2 SMNVEV (reference sequence). The CDR3 reads CASSLGTGPSEQYF. DNA of the CDR3: TGTGCCAGCAGTTTAGGGACAGGGCCGTCCGAGCAGTACTTC.

The V call is TRBV7-6, the J call TRBJ1-6; a weak D match, TRBD1 (5 bases). The germline gives CDR1 SGHVS, CDR2 FNYEAQ. The CDR3 has 14 amino acids. Trimming took off 1 base at V and 5 bases at J, with 6 bases between the two ends. CDR3 in amino acids: CASSLGQNNSPLHF. As DNA, the CDR3 is TGTGCCAGCAGCTTAGGACAGAATAATTCACCCCTCCACTTT.

The chain combines TRBV7-8 with TRBJ2-7; the match to TRBD1 covers 7 bases. The CDR3 runs to 15 residues. V shed 5 bases and J 1 base; nucleotides not matched to a gene: 8. The V gene's germline CDR1 is SGHVS and CDR2 FQNEAQ. The chain's CDR3 is CASSPRTGSSYEQYF. The CDR3 coding sequence is TGTGCCAGCAGCCCCAGGACAGGCAGTTCCTACGAGCAGTACTTC. Full variable domain (outside the CDR3, taken from reference TRBV7-8 and TRBJ2-7): GAGVSQSPRYKVAKRGQDVALRCDPISGHVSLFWYQQALGQGPEFLTYFQNEAQLDKSGLPSDRFFAERPEGSVSTLKIQRTQQEDSAVYLCASSPRTGSSYEQYFGPGTRLTVT.

This chain connects TRBV7-2 to TRBJ1-4; a weak D match, TRBD1 (6 bases). Germline CDR1 and CDR2: SGHTA and FQGNSA. Trimming shortened V by 4 bases and J by 5 bases, and 11 bases separated the two germline ends. This CDR3 region has 14 residues. CDR3 in amino acids: CASSSRTANEKLFF. The CDR3 DNA reads as TGTGCCAGCAGCTCCCGGACAGCCAATGAAAAACTGTTTTTT.

This rearrangement joins TRBV10-1 to TRBJ2-1; TRBD1 matches at 9 bases. V was clipped by 5 bases and J by 12 bases; unmatched bases: 11. CDR1 is WNHNN and CDR2 is SYGVQD in the germline V gene (reference sequence). This CDR3 is built from 14 residues. The CDR3 DNA sequence: TGCGCCAGCAGTCAAGACAGGGGGGCCGCCGGGCAGTTCTTC. Encoded protein: CASSQDRGAAGQFF.